One and the same sample provided the 29 T cell receptor beta chains below, sequenced in a study of vaccination effects on CD4 cells after COVID-19. These receptors are not linked to any known antigen. Sequencing was preceded by expansion of antigen-specific CD4+ T cells with viral peptide pools in the ViraFEST assay. Isolation of CD4+ T cells took place after about nine days of culture. As their vaccination, participants received two doses of either BNT162b2 or mRNA-1273. The repertoire was sequenced with immunoSEQ multiplex PCR; TCRdb's copy has only in-frame clones and lacks some. Among tens of thousands of clones, 81% were seen once, and the ten largest hold approximately 1.2%. The sequences come from CD4+ T cells from PBMCs cultured with HCoV-229E spike peptides, collected after COVID-19 vaccination. All receptors come from a human donor who received a COVID-19 vaccine.

This chain links TRBV5-4 with TRBJ1-4; D ambiguous. The ends were cut back, 5 bases at V and 0 bases at J, with 8 bases in the middle. Looked up from germline, CDR1 is SGHNT and CDR2 is YYREEE (reference sequence). The CDR3 runs 14 residues. The CDR3 nucleotides read TGTGCCAGCAGTTCGAGCGCAACTAATGAAAAACTGTTTTTT. This sequence encodes CASSSSATNEKLFF.

This CDR3 is CASSVLTGQGNGEQYV. In nucleotides, the CDR3 is TGTGCCAGCAGTGTTCTAACGGGACAGGGCAACGGCGAGCAGTACGTC. The chain links TRBV6-1 to TRBJ2-7; TRBD1 agrees at 9 bases. CDR3 size: 16 residues. Germline values: CDR1 MNHNS, CDR2 SASEGT. Unmatched junction bases numbered 13, after V lost 4 bases and J lost 6 bases.

The J gene is TRBJ2-3, the V gene TRBV9; D possibly corresponds to TRBD2 (7 bases). Germline V lookup: CDR1 SGDLS, CDR2 YYNGEE. V lost 2 bases to trimming and J lost 1 base, with 11 bases between them. CDR3 length: 15 amino acids. CDR3 protein: CASSVRGGGTDTQYF. For the CDR3, the DNA is TGTGCCAGCAGCGTGAGGGGGGGCGGCACAGATACGCAGTATTTT.

In this sample, this clone turned up a few times. The chain recombines TRBV3-1 (or the pseudogene TRBV3-2) with TRBJ1-3; D perhaps matches TRBD1 (6 bases). V lost 6 bases and J 7 bases, leaving 16 bases between the germline ends. Germline CDR1 and CDR2: LGHDT and YNNKEL (reference sequence). This CDR3 is built from 14 residues. The CDR3 nucleotides read TGTGCCAGCAGACGTACAGGGTTTAGGAACACCATATATTTT. Protein sequence: CASRRTGFRNTIYF.

The chain joins TRBV3-1 (or the pseudogene TRBV3-2) to TRBJ1-1, with no clear D. V dropped 4 bases and J dropped 4 bases, with 13 bases sitting between them. Germline lookup yields CDR1 LGHDT and CDR2 YNNKEL (reference sequence). The CDR3 has 14 amino acids. CDR3 protein: CASSLFEGGTEAFF. The CDR3 coding sequence is TGTGCCAGCAGCCTTTTCGAGGGTGGCACTGAAGCTTTCTTT.

The genes are TRBV14 and TRBJ2-2, with D hard to call. This CDR3 is built from 13 residues. Between the trimmed V and J ends, which lost 2 bases and 6 bases, there was a span of 7 bases. Looked up from germline, CDR1 is SGHDN and CDR2 is FVKESK. The CDR3 nucleotides read TGTGCCAGCAGCCAAAAGTTACCCGGGGAGCTGTTTTTT. This gives the protein CASSQKLPGELFF.

The gene calls are TRBV2 and TRBJ1-2; 10 bases fit TRBD1. The CDR3 has 14 residues. Trimming removed 4 bases from V and 6 bases from J; junction bases left unmatched: 5. Germline CDR1 and CDR2: SNHLY and FYNNEI. The CDR3 spells CASSVGDRGHGYTF. DNA of the CDR3: TGTGCCAGCAGTGTGGGAGACAGGGGGCATGGCTACACCTTC.

The chain is built from TRBV5-4 and TRBJ1-1, with TRBD1 matching 7 bases. CDR1 is SGHNT, CDR2 YYREEE, per germline (reference sequence). Trimming at V came to 4 bases and at J to 0 bases, leaving 6 bases not matched to a gene. The CDR3 is 15 residues long. The CDR3 is CASSMGQIMNTEAFF. Written as DNA, the CDR3 is TGTGCCAGCAGCATGGGACAGATCATGAACACTGAAGCTTTCTTT.

The chain employs TRBV5-4 and TRBJ1-1; possibly TRBD1 for D (5 bases). V lost 3 bases and J 0 bases, leaving 9 bases between the germline ends. CDR3 length: 14 amino acids. The germline CDR1 and CDR2 sequences are SGHNT and YYREEE (reference sequence). The CDR3 loop is CASSWGGMNTEAFF. The CDR3 region has the DNA TGTGCCAGCAGCTGGGGGGGGATGAACACTGAAGCTTTCTTT.

The CDR3 loop is CASSLVETGAPYGYTF. The DNA of the CDR3 is TGTGCCAGCAGCTTAGTGGAGACAGGGGCCCCCTATGGCTACACCTTC. This chain uses TRBV7-2 with TRBJ1-2, with 8 bases aligning to TRBD1. The V and J ends lost 1 base and 4 bases, in that order; junction bases with no gene match: 8. Germline CDR1 reads SGHTA; CDR2 reads FQGNSA. There are 16 residues in the CDR3.

J is TRBJ2-5 and V is TRBV7-9, with TRBD2 matching over 11 bases. This CDR3 has 16 amino acids. V was pared by 2 bases and J by 5 bases, with 7 bases of the junction left unmatched. Germline V lookup: CDR1 SEHNR, CDR2 FQNEAQ (reference sequence). Here the CDR3 DNA reads TGTGCCAGCAGCTTATCGCTAGCGGGGGGACGGGAGACCCAGTACTTC. Translation: CASSLSLAGGRETQYF.

V gene TRBV2 combines with J gene TRBJ1-6, with D unclear. Germline CDR1 reads SNHLY; CDR2 reads FYNNEI. The CDR3 sequence is 15 residues long. V lost 3 bases and J lost 0, with 6 bases in between. The CDR3 reads CASSDPSSYNSPLHF. CDR3 DNA sequence: TGTGCCAGCAGTGACCCGAGCTCCTATAATTCACCCCTCCACTTT.

V is TRBV7-2 and J is TRBJ2-3; D is uncertain. CDR1 is SGHTA and CDR2 is FQGNSA in the germline V gene. The CDR3 totals 15 residues. Trimming took 1 base from V and 0 from J, leaving 8 bases between them. The CDR3 bases are TGTGCCAGCAGCTTAGGGGGTGCTAGCACAGATACGCAGTATTTT. Amino acids: CASSLGGASTDTQYF.

This clone was seen just once. This rearrangement joins TRBV5-1 to TRBJ1-4, with 7 bases lining up with TRBD1. Trimming took 6 bases from V and 3 from J; bases not matched to a gene: 5. Germline lookup yields CDR1 SGHRS and CDR2 YFSETQ. The CDR3 loop spans 14 amino acids. CDR3 residues: CASTRQGPNEKLFF. The CDR3 nucleotides are TGCGCCAGCACACGACAGGGACCTAATGAAAAACTGTTTTTT.

The CDR3 loop is CASSEGLAGGPAFRNEQFF. The CDR3 DNA is TGCGCCAGCAGTGAGGGACTAGCGGGGGGGCCCGCTTTTCGCAATGAGCAGTTCTTC. J is TRBJ2-1 and V is TRBV10-1; 15 positions match TRBD2. Germline V gene sequence: CDR1 WNHNN, CDR2 SYGVQD (reference sequence). The CDR3 is 19 amino acids. With 2 bases clipped from V and 6 bases from J, the junction kept 11 bases outside the gene matches.

In its sample, this clone was seen once. J is TRBJ2-3 and V is TRBV7-2; D might be TRBD1 or TRBD2, each matching 5 bases. The CDR3 extends over 16 amino acids. The V gene lost 0 bases and the J gene lost 3 bases, with 13 bases spanning the gap. The germline gives CDR1 SGHTA, CDR2 FQGNSA. CDR3 region: CASSLAQAGTTDTQYF. The CDR3 DNA is TGTGCCAGCAGCTTAGCGCAGGCAGGGACGACAGATACGCAGTATTTT.

The gene calls are TRBV2 and TRBJ1-2; D is possibly TRBD1 (5 bases). The V end lost 7 bases, the J end lost 3 bases, and 9 bases lay between the germline ends. Germline V gene sequence: CDR1 SNHLY, CDR2 FYNNEI. The CDR3 length is 12 residues. The CDR3 sequence is CASNRGDYGYTF. CDR3 in DNA: TGTGCCAGCAATAGGGGAGACTATGGCTACACCTTC.

The chain carries TRBV27 and TRBJ2-2; possibly TRBD1 or TRBD2 for D (5 bases each). V shed 2 bases and J shed 0 bases, with 16 bases lying between them. The CDR3 spans 18 residues. CDR1 is MNHEY, CDR2 SMNVEV, per germline (reference sequence). CDR3: CASSLEGRSNPNTGELFF. CDR3 nucleotides: TGTGCCAGCAGTTTAGAGGGACGGTCGAACCCGAACACCGGGGAGCTGTTTTTT.

The rearrangement links TRBV18 to TRBJ1-4, with TRBD1 matching 8 bases. The junction had 7 bases not matched to a gene; V was cut back by 4 bases and J by 3 bases. Germline V gene sequence: CDR1 KGHSH, CDR2 LQKENI. The CDR3 length is 16 residues. The CDR3 DNA follows: TGTGCCAGCTCACGAACGCAGGGGGCGGCTAATGAAAAACTGTTTTTT. This gives the protein CASSRTQGAANEKLFF.

The chain couples TRBV30 to TRBJ2-3; no firm D call. The CDR3 consists of 14 residues. V dropped 2 bases and J dropped 2 bases, with 11 bases sitting between them. Germline V gene sequence: CDR1 GTSNPN, CDR2 SVGIG (reference sequence). CDR3: CAWSSSITTDTQYF. CDR3 DNA sequence: TGTGCCTGGAGTAGCTCTATTACCACAGATACGCAGTATTTT.

This clone has just a few counts. The V call is TRBV2, the J call TRBJ2-7, with TRBD2 as a possible D gene (6 bases). Germline V lookup: CDR1 SNHLY, CDR2 FYNNEI. The germline V and J ends were trimmed by 9 bases and 0 bases, with 12 bases remaining between them. CDR3 length: 13 amino acids. CDR3 region: CASRREVSYEQYV. CDR3 DNA sequence: TGTGCCAGTCGGAGGGAGGTCTCCTACGAGCAGTACGTC.

The chain joins TRBV5-1 to TRBJ1-2; 7 bases align to TRBD1. The V gene end was trimmed by 4 bases and the J gene end by 8 bases; junction bases not matched to a gene: 8. CDR3 length: 13 residues. CDR1 SGHRS and CDR2 YFSETQ come from the germline V gene. The chain's CDR3 is CASSLGGAAGYTF. CDR3 nucleotide sequence: TGCGCCAGCAGCCTAGGGGGCGCGGCCGGCTACACCTTC.

This clone is categorized as medium-sized. The chain carries TRBV7-2 and TRBJ2-3, with a possible D match to TRBD1 (5 bases). V was cut by 5 bases and J by 0 bases, with 12 bases left in between. Germline CDR1 reads SGHTA; CDR2 reads FQGNSA. The CDR3 extends over 15 amino acids. The CDR3 loop is CASSDSYLSTDTQYF. DNA of the CDR3: TGTGCCAGCAGCGACAGCTACCTTAGCACAGATACGCAGTATTTT.

The chain couples TRBV9 to TRBJ2-3; D unresolved. Germline assignment: CDR1 SGDLS and CDR2 YYNGEE. The CDR3 is 14 amino acids. The V and J ends lost 0 bases and 4 bases respectively, with 9 bases between them. The CDR3 spells CASSVGRSPDTQYF. Written as DNA, the CDR3 is TGTGCCAGCAGCGTAGGCCGGAGCCCAGATACGCAGTATTTT.

The CDR3 is CASSEGRRGGRYTEAFF. The CDR3, as DNA: TGTGCCAGCAGTGAAGGGAGGAGGGGCGGGAGGTACACTGAAGCTTTCTTT. The V gene is TRBV6-1, the J gene TRBJ1-1; TRBD1 is a possible D gene (5 bases). Germline loops: CDR1 MNHNS, CDR2 SASEGT. V was cut by 1 base and J by 3 bases, with 18 bases left in between. The CDR3 loop spans 17 amino acids.

This clone showed up just once. The chain recombines TRBV24-1 with TRBJ2-3, with no clear D. The CDR3 loop spans 15 amino acids. CDR1 is KGHDR, CDR2 SFDVKD, per germline. Trimming took off 6 bases at V and 0 bases at J, with 12 bases between the two ends. CDR3 protein: CATSNSGRSTDTQYF. Written as DNA, the CDR3 is TGTGCCACCAGTAATTCGGGCCGTAGCACAGATACGCAGTATTTT.

The rearrangement uses TRBV15 and TRBJ2-5; D not resolved. The CDR3 spans 14 residues. Germline CDR1 is LNHNV and CDR2 is YYDKDF (reference sequence). V lost 0 bases and J lost 3, with 8 bases in between. CDR3 DNA: TGTGCCACCAGCAGAGATCTGGGTGAAGAGACCCAGTACTTC. Protein: CATSRDLGEETQYF.

There are a few counts of this clone. This chain uses TRBV14 with TRBJ1-2; D is perhaps TRBD1 (5 bases). The CDR3 is 13 residues long. Germline assignment: CDR1 SGHDN and CDR2 FVKESK. The V end was cut by 1 base, the J end by 4 bases, with 7 bases between. CDR3 nucleotide sequence: TGTGCCAGCAGCCAAGGGCAGGGCTATGGCTACACCTTC. It encodes CASSQGQGYGYTF. The full variable domain, completed using reference TRBV14 and TRBJ1-2, is EAGVTQFPSHSVIEKGQTVTLRCDPISGHDNLYWYRRVMGKEIKFLLHFVKESKQDESGMPNNRFLAERTGGTYSTLKVQPAELEDSGVYFCASSQGQGYGYTFGSGTRLTVV.

This clone appeared a single time. This rearrangement joins TRBV21-1 to TRBJ2-1; TRBD1, the table's D call, was not compared with the DNA. TRBV21-1 is given as a pseudogene. There are 16 residues in the CDR3. Written as DNA, the CDR3 is TGTGCCAGCAGCCAAAGACAGGGTAGCTCCTACAATGAGCAGTTCTTC. Residues: CASSQRQGSSYNEQFF.